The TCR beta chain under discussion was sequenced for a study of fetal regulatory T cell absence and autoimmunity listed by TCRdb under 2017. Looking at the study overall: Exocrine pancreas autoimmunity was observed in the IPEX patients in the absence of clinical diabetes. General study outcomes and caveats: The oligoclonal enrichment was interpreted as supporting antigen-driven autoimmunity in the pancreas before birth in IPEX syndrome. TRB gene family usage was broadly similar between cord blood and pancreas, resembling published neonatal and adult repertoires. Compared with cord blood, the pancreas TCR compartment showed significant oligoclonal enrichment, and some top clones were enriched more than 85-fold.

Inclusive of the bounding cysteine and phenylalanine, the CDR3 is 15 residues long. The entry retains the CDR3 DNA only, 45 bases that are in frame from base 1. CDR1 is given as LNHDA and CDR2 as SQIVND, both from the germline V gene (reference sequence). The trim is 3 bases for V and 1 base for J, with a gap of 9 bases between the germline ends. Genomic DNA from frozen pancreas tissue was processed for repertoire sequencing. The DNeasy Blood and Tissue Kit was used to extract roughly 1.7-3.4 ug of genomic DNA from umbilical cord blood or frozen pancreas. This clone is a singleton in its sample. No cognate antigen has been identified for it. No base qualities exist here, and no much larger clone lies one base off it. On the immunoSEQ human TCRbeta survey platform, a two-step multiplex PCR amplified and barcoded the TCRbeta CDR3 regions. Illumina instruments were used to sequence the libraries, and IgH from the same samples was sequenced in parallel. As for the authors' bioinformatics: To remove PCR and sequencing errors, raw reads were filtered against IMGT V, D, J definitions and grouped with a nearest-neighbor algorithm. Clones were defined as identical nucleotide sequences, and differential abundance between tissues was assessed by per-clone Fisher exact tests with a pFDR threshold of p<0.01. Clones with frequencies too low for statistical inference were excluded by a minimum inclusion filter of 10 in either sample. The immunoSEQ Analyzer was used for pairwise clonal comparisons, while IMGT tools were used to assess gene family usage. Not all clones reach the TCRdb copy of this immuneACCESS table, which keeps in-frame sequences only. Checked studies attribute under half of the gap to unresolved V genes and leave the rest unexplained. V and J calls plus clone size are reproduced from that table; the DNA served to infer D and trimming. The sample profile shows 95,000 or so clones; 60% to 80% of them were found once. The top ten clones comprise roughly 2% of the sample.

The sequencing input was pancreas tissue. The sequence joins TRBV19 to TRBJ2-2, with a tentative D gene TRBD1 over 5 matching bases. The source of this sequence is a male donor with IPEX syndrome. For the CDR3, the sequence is CASSIRTMNTGELFF. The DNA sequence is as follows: TGTGCCAGTAGTATTAGGACAATGAACACCGGGGAGCTGTTTTTT.